This is a list of T cell receptor beta chains from one sample in a study of blood T cell repertoires in COVID-19. Sequenced by immunoSEQ multiplex PCR; TCRdb stores in-frame clones only, minus some. The repertoire holds about 59,000 clones, with around 86% as singletons. Material for sequencing was peripheral blood. All receptors derive from a woman aged 80 or older with acute or convalescent COVID-19. The CDR3 runs from the conserved cysteine through the conserved F or W. Fields, in order: clone size, V gene, J gene, D gene, CDR3 protein, CDR3 DNA. The D gene is left open where the match is weak. Clone sizes are given selectively: once, few, many, or a class where the clone is expanded.

>NA|TRBV7-9|TRBJ1-4|NA
CASSFKGVTNEKLFF
TGTGCCAGCAGCTTCAAAGGGGTGACTAATGAAAAACTGTTTTTT
>NA|TRBV18|TRBJ2-1|NA
CASSPPSGNEQFF
TGTGCCAGCTCACCACCGTCGGGAAACGAGCAGTTCTTC
>NA|TRBV30|TRBJ1-5|NA
CAWSLASNQPQHF
TGTGCCTGGAGTCTGGCTAGCAATCAGCCCCAGCATTTT
>NA|TRBV2|TRBJ1-6|NA
CASSTGTVSSPLHF
TGTGCCAGCAGTACCGGGACTGTAAGTTCACCCCTCCACTTT
>NA|TRBV19|TRBJ2-6|TRBD1
CASSPGTGVAGANVLTF
TGTGCCAGTAGTCCGGGGACAGGGGTGGCCGGGGCCAACGTCCTGACTTTC
>NA|TRBV11-2|TRBJ2-2|TRBD2
CASSFRAGVSVGELFF
TGTGCCAGCAGCTTTAGAGCGGGAGTGAGTGTCGGGGAGCTGTTTTTT
>few|TRBV5-1|TRBJ2-7|TRBD2
CASSPKRTSGSGSSYEQYF
TGCGCCAGCAGCCCGAAACGGACTAGCGGGAGCGGCAGCTCCTACGAGCAGTACTTC
>NA|TRBV7-6|TRBJ2-2|NA
CASSLVQNTGELFF
TGTGCCAGCAGCTTAGTACAAAACACCGGGGAGCTGTTTTTT
>NA|TRBV7-9|TRBJ1-1|NA
CASSLDTNTEAFF
TGTGCCAGCAGCCTCGACACGAACACTGAAGCTTTCTTT
>NA|TRBV12-3/TRBV12-4|TRBJ2-7|TRBD1
CASSAGGSEQYF
TGTGCCAGCAGTGCAGGGGGTAGCGAGCAGTACTTC
>few|TRBV18|TRBJ1-3|NA
CASSPRTAGNTIYF
TGTGCCAGCTCACCACGTACAGCTGGAAACACCATATATTTT
>NA|TRBV15|TRBJ2-7|TRBD2
CATSRDPGGSYEQYF
TGTGCCACCAGCAGAGACCCGGGGGGCTCCTACGAGCAGTACTTC
>NA|TRBV6-2/TRBV6-3|TRBJ2-2|TRBD2
CASSYAGGPTGELFF
TGTGCCAGCAGTTACGCGGGGGGGCCTACCGGGGAGCTGTTTTTT
>NA|TRBV5-1|TRBJ2-1|TRBD2
CASSWDSVLAGPYNEQFF
TGCGCCAGCAGCTGGGACTCGGTTCTAGCGGGACCCTACAATGAGCAGTTCTTC
>NA|TRBV6-6|TRBJ1-1|NA
CASSYSLWGRYTEAFF
TGTGCCAGCAGTTACTCGCTCTGGGGGCGTTACACTGAAGCTTTCTTT
>once|TRBV12-3/TRBV12-4|TRBJ2-7|TRBD1
CASSLGTGGEQYF
TGTGCCAGCAGTTTAGGGACAGGGGGCGAGCAGTACTTC
>NA|TRBV25-1|TRBJ2-7|NA
CASSEIGLQSSYEQYF
TGTGCCAGCAGTGAAATTGGACTACAGAGCTCCTACGAGCAGTACTTC
>NA|TRBV7-2|TRBJ1-5|NA
CASSLDQLGNQPQHF
TGTGCCAGCAGCTTAGATCAGTTGGGCAATCAGCCCCAGCATTTT
>NA|TRBV6-5|TRBJ1-1|NA
CASSPLQANTEAFF
TGTGCCAGCAGTCCCCTACAGGCGAACACTGAAGCTTTCTTT
>NA|TRBV9|TRBJ1-4|NA
CASSVGQREGEKLFF
TGTGCCAGCAGCGTCGGACAGCGTGAGGGTGAAAAACTGTTTTTT
>once|TRBV7-9|TRBJ1-3|TRBD1
CASSPNDRVRNTIYF
TGTGCCAGCAGCCCCAATGACAGGGTCCGAAACACCATATATTTT
>NA|TRBV7-2|TRBJ1-6|TRBD1
CASSLATGKHSPLHF
TGTGCCAGCAGCTTAGCGACAGGGAAGCATTCACCCCTCCACTTT
>NA|TRBV6-4|TRBJ2-5|NA
CASSVNSGETQYF
TGTGCCAGCAGTGTCAATAGCGGTGAGACCCAGTACTTC
>once|TRBV5-4|TRBJ2-3|NA
CASSLGDTQYF
TGTGCCAGCAGCCTAGGAGATACGCAGTATTTT
>NA|TRBV15|TRBJ2-7|TRBD2
CATSPRPLAGNNF
TGTGCCACCAGCCCTAGGCCCCTAGCGGGTAACAACTTC
>NA|TRBV5-1|TRBJ2-1|NA
CASSLDRPNEQFF
TGCGCCAGCAGCTTGGACAGGCCCAATGAGCAGTTCTTC
>once|TRBV7-8|TRBJ2-5|TRBD2
CASSPDGSGVGQYF
TGTGCCAGCAGCCCGGACGGTAGCGGGGTTGGCCAGTACTTC